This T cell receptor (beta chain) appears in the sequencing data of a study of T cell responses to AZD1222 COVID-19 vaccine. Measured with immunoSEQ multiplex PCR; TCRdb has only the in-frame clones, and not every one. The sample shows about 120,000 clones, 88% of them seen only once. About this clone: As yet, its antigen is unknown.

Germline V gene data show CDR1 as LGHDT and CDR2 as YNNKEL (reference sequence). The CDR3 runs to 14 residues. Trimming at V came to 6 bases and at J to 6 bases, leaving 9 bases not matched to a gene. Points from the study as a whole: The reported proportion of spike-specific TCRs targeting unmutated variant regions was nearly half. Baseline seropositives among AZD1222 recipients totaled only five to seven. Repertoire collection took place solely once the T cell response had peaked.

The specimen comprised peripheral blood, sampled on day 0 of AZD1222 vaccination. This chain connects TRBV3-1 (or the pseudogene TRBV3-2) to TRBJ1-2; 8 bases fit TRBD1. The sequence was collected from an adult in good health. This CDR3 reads CASRAGGQANGYTF. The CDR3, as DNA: TGTGCCAGCAGGGCGGGGGGACAGGCGAATGGCTACACCTTC.